This TCR beta chain was sequenced during a study of T-cell memory formation after mild COVID-19. Study summary: TCR clustering was largely donor specific.

The germline V gene has CDR1 MGHDK and CDR2 SYGVNS. V trimming: 7 bases; J trimming: 3 bases; junction bases outside the gene matches: 1. The CDR3 is 12 amino acids. Comment on this clonotype: What it binds is unknown.

General observations from the study: Pre-infection memory showed some responding clones, and this suggested that cross-reactive memory joined.

TCRdb reprocessed the 5' RACE reads via MiXCR and lists one record per CDR3 protein. The sample records a few hundred thousand distinct CDR3 sequences, about 21% being singletons. Source material: PBMCs or a T cell subset sorted from them (not recorded which). The source is an adult woman who had mild COVID-19 (a few samples of this study predate the infection). Cell type and time point are not known. This chain connects TRBV25-1 to TRBJ2-7; 9 positions agree with TRBD1. The CDR3, as DNA: TGTGCCAGCAAGGGACAGGGCTACGAGCAGTACTTC. Translated, it gives CASKGQGYEQYF.